Reported below is one T cell receptor beta chain. This CDR3 has 17 amino acids. CDR1 and CDR2 from the germline V gene are MNHEY and SMNVEV (reference sequence). The trim removed 3 bases at V and 0 bases at J, leaving 7 bases unmatched. This specimen comes from a study of blood T cell repertoires in COVID-19. At the level of the study: PBMCs, B-cell-depleted T cells, or T cells were the source of the cDNA or gDNA that made up the material.

This table comes from immunoSEQ multiplex PCR, and its TCRdb copy is limited to in-frame clones, with some not included. The data hold about 100,000 clones, with over 75% observed a single time. The chain couples TRBV27 to TRBJ2-4; 8 nucleotides line up with TRBD1. The sequence was obtained from a human donor in a cohort sampled during active COVID-19. Sequencing was done on a sample of peripheral blood. The CDR3: CASSLGRQGQAKNIQYF. The CDR3 DNA follows: TGTGCCAGCAGTTTGGGCCGACAGGGGCAAGCCAAAAACATTCAGTACTTC.